This entry lists 7 T cell receptor beta chains sequenced from one sample in a study of shared clonotypes between healthy human individuals. Here immunoSEQ multiplex PCR was the method, and the copy in TCRdb shows in-frame clones only, minus some. Of some 500,000 clones listed, approximately 95% are singletons. The sample comprised naive CD4+ T cells sorted from blood. Subset here: CD45RA+ positively selected. All receptors derive from a woman aged 25-40 years in good health.

The chain is built from TRBV29-1 and TRBJ1-1; D not resolved. The CDR3 sequence is 11 residues long. CDR1 is SQVTM, CDR2 ANQGSEA, per germline. V was cut by 4 bases and J by 7 bases, with 10 bases left in between. The CDR3 DNA follows: TGCAGCGTTGGACGGCAGTATGAAGCTTTCTTT. Its translation: CSVGRQYEAFF.

V gene TRBV7-9 combines with J gene TRBJ2-2; 15 bases agree with TRBD2. V shed 3 bases and J 4 bases; nucleotides not matched to a gene: 9. This CDR3 comprises 19 residues. Germline CDR1 SEHNR, CDR2 FQNEAQ (reference sequence). The CDR3 loop reads CASSFLGLAGGRSTGELFF. The CDR3 bases are TGTGCCAGCAGCTTCCTAGGACTAGCGGGAGGGCGCAGCACCGGGGAGCTGTTTTTT.

The chain combines TRBV6-1 with TRBJ2-1, with 8 nucleotides matching TRBD2. This CDR3 has 15 residues. The J segment lost 8 bases and the V segment lost 0 bases, leaving 6 bases of the junction unmatched. Germline CDR1 and CDR2: MNHNS and SASEGT. The CDR3: CASSEATGRAYEQFF. The CDR3 nucleotides read TGTGCCAGCAGTGAAGCGACCGGGAGGGCCTATGAGCAGTTCTTC.

The chain employs TRBV28 and TRBJ2-7; TRBD1 matches 7 bases. Germline loops: CDR1 MDHEN, CDR2 SYDVKM. V was pared by 5 bases and J by 7 bases, with 11 bases of the junction left unmatched. The CDR3 runs 14 residues. As DNA, the CDR3 is TGTGCCAGCAGTCTTAGACAGGGACCCTCGGAGCAGTACTTC. It codes for CASSLRQGPSEQYF.

The chain recombines TRBV18 with TRBJ1-3; D gene uncertain. The V end was cut by 3 bases, the J end by 0 bases, with 6 bases between. Germline CDR1 KGHSH, CDR2 LQKENI. The CDR3 has 14 residues. The CDR3 is CASSPGSSGNTIYF. For the CDR3, the DNA is TGTGCCAGCTCACCGGGGAGCTCTGGAAACACCATATATTTT.

This clone has only one observation. The genes are TRBV11-2 and TRBJ2-1; D is possibly TRBD1 (5 bases). This CDR3 is 17 amino acids long. Germline V lookup: CDR1 SGHAT, CDR2 FQNNGV. Deletions cut 3 bases from V and 1 base from J, with 16 bases between. The CDR3 DNA follows: TGTGCCAGCAGCTTCCTCACAGGATACGCTTCCTACAATGAGCAGTTCTTC. This translates into CASSFLTGYASYNEQFF.

This chain connects TRBV7-9 to TRBJ1-4, with D unresolved. CDR1 is SEHNR, CDR2 FQNEAQ, per germline (reference sequence). The length of the CDR3 is 15 residues. V shed 5 bases and J shed 8 bases, with 18 bases lying between them. CDR3 DNA sequence: TGTGCCAGCAGCCCTCGGGCCGGAGGAGGAGAAAAACTGTTTTTT. Its translation is CASSPRAGGGEKLFF.